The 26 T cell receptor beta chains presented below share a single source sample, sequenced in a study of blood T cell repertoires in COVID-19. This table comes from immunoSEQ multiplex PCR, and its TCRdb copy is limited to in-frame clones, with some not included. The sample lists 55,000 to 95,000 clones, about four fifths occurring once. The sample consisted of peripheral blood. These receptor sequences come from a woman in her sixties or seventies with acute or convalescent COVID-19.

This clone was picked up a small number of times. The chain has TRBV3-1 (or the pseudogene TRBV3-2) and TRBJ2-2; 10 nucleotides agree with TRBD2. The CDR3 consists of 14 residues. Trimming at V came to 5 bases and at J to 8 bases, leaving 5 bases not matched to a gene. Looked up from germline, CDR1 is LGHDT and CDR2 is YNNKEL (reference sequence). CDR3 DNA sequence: TGTGCCAGCAGCTTAGCGGGAGGTGGTGGGGAGCTGTTTTTT. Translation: CASSLAGGGGELFF.

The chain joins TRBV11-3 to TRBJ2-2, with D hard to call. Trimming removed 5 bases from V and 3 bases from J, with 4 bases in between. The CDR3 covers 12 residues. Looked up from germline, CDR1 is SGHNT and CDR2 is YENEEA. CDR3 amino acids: CASSQYTGELFF. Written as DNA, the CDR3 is TGTGCCAGCAGCCAATACACCGGGGAGCTGTTTTTT.

Here the CDR3 DNA reads TGTGCCAGCAGCCAATACCGGGACAGCACTGAAGCTTTCTTT. Protein product: CASSQYRDSTEAFF. The V call is TRBV14, the J call TRBJ1-1; 7 bases are a match to TRBD1. Germline-derived CDR1 and CDR2 are SGHDN and FVKESK. This CDR3 region has 14 residues. The J segment lost 4 bases and the V segment lost 2 bases, leaving 4 bases of the junction unmatched.

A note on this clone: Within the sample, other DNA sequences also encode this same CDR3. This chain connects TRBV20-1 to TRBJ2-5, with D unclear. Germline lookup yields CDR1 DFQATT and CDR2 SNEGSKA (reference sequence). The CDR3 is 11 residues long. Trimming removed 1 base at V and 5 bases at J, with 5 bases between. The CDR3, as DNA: TGCAGTGCTAGAGGCGGCGAGACCCAGTACTTC. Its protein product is CSARGGETQYF.

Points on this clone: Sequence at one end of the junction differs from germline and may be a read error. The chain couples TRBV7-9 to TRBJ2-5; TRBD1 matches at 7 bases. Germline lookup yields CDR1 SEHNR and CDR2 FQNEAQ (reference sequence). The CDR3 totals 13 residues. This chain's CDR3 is CASSSPAGQAYHF. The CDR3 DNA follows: TGTGCCAGCAGCTCACCAGCCGGACAGGCGTACCACTTC.

CDR3 DNA: TGCGCCAGCAGCTTAGGTGGACAGAGCAAGGGCTACACCTTC. Its translation: CASSLGGQSKGYTF. The chain combines TRBV5-1 with TRBJ1-2; perhaps TRBD1 as D (6 bases). Trimming took off 2 bases at V and 8 bases at J, with 16 bases between the two ends. The CDR3 totals 14 residues. The germline V gene has CDR1 SGHRS and CDR2 YFSETQ.

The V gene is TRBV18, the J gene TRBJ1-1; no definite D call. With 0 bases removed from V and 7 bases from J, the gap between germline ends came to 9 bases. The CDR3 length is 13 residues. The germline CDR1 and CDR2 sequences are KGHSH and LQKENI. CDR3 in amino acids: CASSPPPVYEAFF. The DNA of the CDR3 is TGTGCCAGCTCACCACCCCCCGTTTATGAAGCTTTCTTT.

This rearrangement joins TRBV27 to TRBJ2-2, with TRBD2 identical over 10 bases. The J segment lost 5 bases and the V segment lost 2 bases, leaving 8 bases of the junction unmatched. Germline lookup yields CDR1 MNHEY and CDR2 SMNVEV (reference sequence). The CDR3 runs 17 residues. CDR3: CASSLLAGAGNTGELFF. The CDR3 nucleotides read TGTGCCAGCAGTTTACTAGCGGGAGCAGGAAATACCGGGGAGCTGTTTTTT.

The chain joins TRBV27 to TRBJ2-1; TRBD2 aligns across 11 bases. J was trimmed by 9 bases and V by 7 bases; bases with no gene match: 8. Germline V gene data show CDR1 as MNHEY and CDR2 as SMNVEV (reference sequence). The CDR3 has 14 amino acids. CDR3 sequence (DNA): TGTGCCAGCACTCCTAGCGGGAGGTCTCGTGAGCAGTTCTTC. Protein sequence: CASTPSGRSREQFF.

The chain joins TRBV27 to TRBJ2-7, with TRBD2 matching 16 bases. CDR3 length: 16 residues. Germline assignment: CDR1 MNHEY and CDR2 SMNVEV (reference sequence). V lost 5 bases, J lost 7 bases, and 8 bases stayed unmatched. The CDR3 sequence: CASSPGLAGGPREQYF. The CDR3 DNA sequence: TGTGCCAGCAGTCCGGGACTAGCGGGAGGGCCGCGTGAGCAGTACTTC.

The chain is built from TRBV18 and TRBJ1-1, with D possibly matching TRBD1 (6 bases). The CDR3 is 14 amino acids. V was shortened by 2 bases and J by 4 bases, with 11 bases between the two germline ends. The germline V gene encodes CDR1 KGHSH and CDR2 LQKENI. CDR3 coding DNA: TGTGCCAGCTCACCAGGGGGGGGCGGCACTGAAGCTTTCTTT. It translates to CASSPGGGGTEAFF.

CDR3 bases: TGTGCCAGCAGCAACTCAGGACAAGGACTATCCTACGAGCAGTACTTC. Translating gives CASSNSGQGLSYEQYF. This rearrangement joins TRBV5-6 to TRBJ2-7, with D tentatively TRBD2 (6 bases). Germline V gene sequence: CDR1 SGHDT, CDR2 YYEEEE. V lost 4 bases to trimming and J lost 1 base, with 18 bases between them. The CDR3 is 16 residues long.

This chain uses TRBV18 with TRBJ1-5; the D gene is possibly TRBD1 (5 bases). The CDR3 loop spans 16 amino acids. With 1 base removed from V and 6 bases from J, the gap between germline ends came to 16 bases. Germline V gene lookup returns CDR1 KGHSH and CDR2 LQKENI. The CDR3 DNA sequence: TGTGCCAGCTCACCACAGGGATCAGGGTCAAGTCAGCCCCAGCATTTT. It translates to CASSPQGSGSSQPQHF.

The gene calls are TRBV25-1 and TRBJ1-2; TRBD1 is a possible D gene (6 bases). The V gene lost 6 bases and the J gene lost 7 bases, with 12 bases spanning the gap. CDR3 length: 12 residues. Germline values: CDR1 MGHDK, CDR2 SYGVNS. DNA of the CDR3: TGTGCCAGCAGGAGGACAGCCGGTGGCTACACCTTC. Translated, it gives CASRRTAGGYTF.

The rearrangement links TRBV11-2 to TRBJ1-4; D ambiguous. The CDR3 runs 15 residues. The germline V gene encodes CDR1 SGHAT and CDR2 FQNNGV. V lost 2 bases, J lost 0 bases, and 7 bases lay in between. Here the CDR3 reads CASSLLSPTNEKLFF. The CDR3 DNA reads TGTGCCAGCAGCTTACTATCCCCAACTAATGAAAAACTGTTTTTT.

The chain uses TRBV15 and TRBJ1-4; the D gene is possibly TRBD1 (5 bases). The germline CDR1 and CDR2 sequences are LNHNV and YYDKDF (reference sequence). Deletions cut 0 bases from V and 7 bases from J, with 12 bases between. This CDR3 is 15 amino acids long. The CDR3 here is CATSRDPGVGEKLFF. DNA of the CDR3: TGTGCCACCAGCAGAGATCCGGGGGTGGGTGAAAAACTGTTTTTT. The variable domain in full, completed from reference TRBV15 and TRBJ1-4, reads DAMVIQNPRYQVTQFGKPVTLSCSQTLNHNVMYWYQQKSSQAPKLLFHYYDKDFNNEADTPDNFQSRRPNTSFCFLDIRSPGLGDTAMYLCATSRDPGVGEKLFFGSGTQLSVL.

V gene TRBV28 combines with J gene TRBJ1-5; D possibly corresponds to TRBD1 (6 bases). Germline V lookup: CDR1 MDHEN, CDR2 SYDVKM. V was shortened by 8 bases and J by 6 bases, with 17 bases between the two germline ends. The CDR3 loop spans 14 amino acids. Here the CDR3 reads CASAPGGLGQPQHF. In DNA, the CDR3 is TGTGCCAGCGCTCCGGGGGGGCTGGGTCAGCCCCAGCATTTT.

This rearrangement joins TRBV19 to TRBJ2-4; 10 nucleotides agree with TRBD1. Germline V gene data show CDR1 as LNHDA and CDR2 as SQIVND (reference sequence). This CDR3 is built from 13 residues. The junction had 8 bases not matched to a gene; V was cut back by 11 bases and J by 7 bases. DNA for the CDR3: TGTGCCTGCGGGGGACAGGGGATTAACATTCAGTACTTC. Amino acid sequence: CACGGQGINIQYF.

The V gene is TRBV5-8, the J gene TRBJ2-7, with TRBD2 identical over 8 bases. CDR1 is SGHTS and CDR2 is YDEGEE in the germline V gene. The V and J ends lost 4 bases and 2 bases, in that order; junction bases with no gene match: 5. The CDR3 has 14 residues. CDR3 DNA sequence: TGTGCCAGCAGCGTACAGACTAGCGCCTACGAGCAGTACTTC. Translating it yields CASSVQTSAYEQYF. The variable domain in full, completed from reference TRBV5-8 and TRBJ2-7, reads EAGVTQSPTHLIKTRGQQATLRCSPISGHTSVYWYQQALGLGLQFLLWYDEGEERNRGNFPPRFSGRQFPNYSSELNVNALELEDSALYLCASSVQTSAYEQYFGPGTRLTVT.

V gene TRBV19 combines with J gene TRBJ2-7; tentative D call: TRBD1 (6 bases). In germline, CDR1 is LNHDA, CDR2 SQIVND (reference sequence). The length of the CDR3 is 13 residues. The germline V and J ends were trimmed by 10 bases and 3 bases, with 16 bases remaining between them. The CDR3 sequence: CATRGTLSYEQYF. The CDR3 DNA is TGTGCCACCCGAGGGACATTAAGCTACGAGCAGTACTTC.

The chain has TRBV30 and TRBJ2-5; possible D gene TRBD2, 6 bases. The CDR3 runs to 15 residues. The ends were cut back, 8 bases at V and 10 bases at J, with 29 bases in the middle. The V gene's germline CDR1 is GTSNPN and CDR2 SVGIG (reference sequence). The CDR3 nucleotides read TGTGCCCCGCCCCTCTCCCGGGCTAGAGGGCGGGACCAGTACTTC. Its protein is CAPPLSRARGRDQYF.

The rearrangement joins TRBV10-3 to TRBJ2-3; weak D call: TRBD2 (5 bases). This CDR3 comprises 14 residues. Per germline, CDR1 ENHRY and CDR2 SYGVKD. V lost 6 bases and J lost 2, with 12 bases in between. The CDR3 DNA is TGTGCCATCAGAAAAGCGGAGCCCACAGATACGCAGTATTTT. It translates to CAIRKAEPTDTQYF.

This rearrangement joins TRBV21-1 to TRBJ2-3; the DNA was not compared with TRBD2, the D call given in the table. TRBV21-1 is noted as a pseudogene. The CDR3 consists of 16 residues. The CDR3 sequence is CASSKFLAGTTNTQYF. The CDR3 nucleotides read TGTGCCAGCAGCAAATTCCTAGCGGGGACCACAAATACGCAGTATTTT.

CDR3 in DNA: TGTGCCACTAACATAGGAGGGAATGGGAACACTGAAGCTTTCTTT. It codes for CATNIGGNGNTEAFF. V is TRBV28 and J is TRBJ1-1; D is ambiguous. Germline lookup yields CDR1 MDHEN and CDR2 SYDVKM. CDR3 length: 15 residues. V dropped 10 bases and J dropped 1 base, with 19 bases sitting between them.

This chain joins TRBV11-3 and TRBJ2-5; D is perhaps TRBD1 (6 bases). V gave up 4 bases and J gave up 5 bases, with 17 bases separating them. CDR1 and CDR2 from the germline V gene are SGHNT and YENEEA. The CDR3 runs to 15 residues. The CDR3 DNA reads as TGTGCCAGCAGCTCGTCACAGGGAGTTAGGGAGACCCAGTACTTC. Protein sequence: CASSSSQGVRETQYF.

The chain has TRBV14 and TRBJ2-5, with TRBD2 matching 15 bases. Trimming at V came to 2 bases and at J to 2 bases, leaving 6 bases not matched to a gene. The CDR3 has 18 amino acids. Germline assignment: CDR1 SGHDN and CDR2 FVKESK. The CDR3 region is CASSQPGLAGGWQETQYF. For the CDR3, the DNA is TGTGCCAGCAGCCAACCCGGACTAGCGGGAGGGTGGCAAGAGACCCAGTACTTC.